This T cell receptor (beta chain) was sequenced for a study of OX40 agonist ivuxolimab in advanced cancers. As for the study in general: Averaging roughly 60 years in age, with a range of 23 to 79, the cohort was 65% to 85% male.

This CDR3 has 11 residues. Trimming left V 1 base short and J 5 bases short, with 2 bases between. The germline CDR1 and CDR2 sequences are LGHNA and YSLEER. The assay was immunoSEQ multiplex PCR, and TCRdb's table has in-frame clones only and misses some. The data hold tens of thousands of clones, with around 82% observed a single time. General study points: Researchers did not determine the expanded peripheral T cells' antigen specificity.

As regards this clone: What it binds is unknown.

The receptor's source is an adult with an advanced solid tumor such as melanoma, head and neck, liver or kidney cancer. The source was CD4+ or CD8+ T cells sorted from blood, collected in a trial of the OX40 agonist ivuxolimab. This sequence joins TRBV4-3 and TRBJ1-2; D uncertain. In DNA form, the CDR3 reads TGCGCCAGCAGCCAAGGGTATGGCTACACCTTC. Protein product: CASSQGYGYTF.